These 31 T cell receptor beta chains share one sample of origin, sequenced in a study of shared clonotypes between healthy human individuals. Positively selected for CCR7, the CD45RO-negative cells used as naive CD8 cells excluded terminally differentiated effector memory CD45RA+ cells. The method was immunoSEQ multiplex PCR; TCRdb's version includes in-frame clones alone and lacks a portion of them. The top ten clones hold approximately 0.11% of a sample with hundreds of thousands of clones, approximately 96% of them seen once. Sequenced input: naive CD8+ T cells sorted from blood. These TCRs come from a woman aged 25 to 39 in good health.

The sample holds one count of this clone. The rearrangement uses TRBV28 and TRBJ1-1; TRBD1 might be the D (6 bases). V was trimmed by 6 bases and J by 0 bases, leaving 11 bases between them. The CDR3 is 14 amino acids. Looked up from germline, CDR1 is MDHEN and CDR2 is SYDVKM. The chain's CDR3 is CASSGQYLNTEAFF. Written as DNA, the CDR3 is TGTGCCAGCAGCGGACAGTACTTGAACACTGAAGCTTTCTTT.

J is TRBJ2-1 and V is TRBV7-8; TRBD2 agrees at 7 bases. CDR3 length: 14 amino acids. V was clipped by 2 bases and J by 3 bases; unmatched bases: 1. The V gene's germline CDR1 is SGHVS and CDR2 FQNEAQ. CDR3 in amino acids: CASSLSGNYNEQFF. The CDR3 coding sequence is TGTGCCAGCAGCTTAAGCGGGAACTACAATGAGCAGTTCTTC.

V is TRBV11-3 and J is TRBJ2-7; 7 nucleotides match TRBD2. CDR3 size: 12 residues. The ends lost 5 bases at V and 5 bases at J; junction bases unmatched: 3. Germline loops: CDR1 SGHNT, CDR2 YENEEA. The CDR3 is CASSPGTNEQYF. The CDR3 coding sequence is TGTGCCAGCAGCCCAGGGACTAACGAGCAGTACTTC. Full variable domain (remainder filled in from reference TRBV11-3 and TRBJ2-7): EAGVVQSPRYKIIEKKQPVAFWCNPISGHNTLYWYLQNLGQGPELLIRYENEEAVDDSQLPKDRFSAERLKGVDSTLKIQPAELGDSAVYLCASSPGTNEQYFGPGTRLTVT.

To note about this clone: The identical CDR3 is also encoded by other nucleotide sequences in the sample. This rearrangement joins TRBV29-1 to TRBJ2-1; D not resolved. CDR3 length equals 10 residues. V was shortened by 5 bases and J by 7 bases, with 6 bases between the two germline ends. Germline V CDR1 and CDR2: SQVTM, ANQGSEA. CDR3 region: CSVLENEQFF. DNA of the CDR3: TGCAGCGTTCTGGAAAATGAGCAGTTCTTC.

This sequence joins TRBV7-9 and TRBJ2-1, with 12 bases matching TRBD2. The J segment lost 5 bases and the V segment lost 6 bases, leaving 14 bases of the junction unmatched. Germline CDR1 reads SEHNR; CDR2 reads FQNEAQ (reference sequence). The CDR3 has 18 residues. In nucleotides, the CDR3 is TGTGCCAGCAGGGCAGGGAAAATTGGACTAGCGGGAAACAATGAGCAGTTCTTC. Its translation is CASRAGKIGLAGNNEQFF.

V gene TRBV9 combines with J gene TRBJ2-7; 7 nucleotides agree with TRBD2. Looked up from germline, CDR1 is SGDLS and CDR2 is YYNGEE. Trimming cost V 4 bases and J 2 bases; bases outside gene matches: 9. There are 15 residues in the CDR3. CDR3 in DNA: TGTGCCAGCAGCCAAGGGACTACCCTAACCTACGAGCAGTACTTC. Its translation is CASSQGTTLTYEQYF.

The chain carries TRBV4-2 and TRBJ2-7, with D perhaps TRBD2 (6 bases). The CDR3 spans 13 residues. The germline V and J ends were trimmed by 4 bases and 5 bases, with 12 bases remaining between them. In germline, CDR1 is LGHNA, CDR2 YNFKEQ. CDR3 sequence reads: CASSPLAYDEQYF. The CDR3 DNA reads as TGTGCCAGCAGCCCACTAGCTTATGACGAGCAGTACTTC.

The CDR3 reads CASSLFHRGNEQYF. The DNA of the CDR3 is TGTGCCAGCAGTTTATTCCACAGGGGAAACGAGCAGTACTTC. V and J are TRBV28 and TRBJ2-7, with 7 bases lining up with TRBD1. There are 14 residues in the CDR3. Germline V gives CDR1 MDHEN, CDR2 SYDVKM. Trimming removed 1 base from V and 5 bases from J; junction bases left unmatched: 5.

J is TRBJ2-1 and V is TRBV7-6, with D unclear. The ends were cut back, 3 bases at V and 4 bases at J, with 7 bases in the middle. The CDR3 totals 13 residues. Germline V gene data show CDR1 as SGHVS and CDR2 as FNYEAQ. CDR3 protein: CASSFQEYNEQFF. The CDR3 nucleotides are TGTGCCAGCAGCTTTCAGGAGTACAATGAGCAGTTCTTC.

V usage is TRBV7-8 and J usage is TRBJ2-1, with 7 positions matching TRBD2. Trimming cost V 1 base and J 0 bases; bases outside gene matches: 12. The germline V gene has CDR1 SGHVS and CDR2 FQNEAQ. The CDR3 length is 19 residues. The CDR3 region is CASSLELSTSLYSYNEQFF. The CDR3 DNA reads TGTGCCAGCAGCTTAGAGCTCTCGACTAGCCTTTACTCCTACAATGAGCAGTTCTTC.

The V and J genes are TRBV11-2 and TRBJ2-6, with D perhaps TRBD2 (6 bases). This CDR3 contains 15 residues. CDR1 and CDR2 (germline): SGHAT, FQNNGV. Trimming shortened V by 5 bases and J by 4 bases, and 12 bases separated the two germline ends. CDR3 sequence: CASSTTGGGANVLTF. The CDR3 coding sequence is TGTGCCAGCAGCACGACCGGAGGGGGGGCCAACGTCCTGACTTTC.

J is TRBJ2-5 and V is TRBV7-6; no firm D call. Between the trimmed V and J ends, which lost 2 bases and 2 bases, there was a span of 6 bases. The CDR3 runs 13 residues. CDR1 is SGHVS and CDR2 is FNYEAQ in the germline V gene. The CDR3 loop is CASSLRSQETQYF. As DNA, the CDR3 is TGTGCCAGCAGCTTACGGAGTCAAGAGACCCAGTACTTC.

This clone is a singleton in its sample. CDR3 sequence reads: CASSSRTSGITDTQYF. For the CDR3, the DNA is TGTGCCAGCAGTTCTCGGACTAGCGGGATCACAGATACGCAGTATTTT. The chain employs TRBV28 and TRBJ2-3, with 12 bases that match TRBD2. The CDR3 sequence is 16 residues long. Germline V gives CDR1 MDHEN, CDR2 SYDVKM. V trimming: 4 bases; J trimming: 2 bases; junction bases outside the gene matches: 4. Variable domain in full (rest from reference TRBV28 and TRBJ2-3): DVKVTQSSRYLVKRTGEKVFLECVQDMDHENMFWYRQDPGLGLRLIYFSYDVKMKEKGDIPEGYSVSREKKERFSLILESASTNQTSMYLCASSSRTSGITDTQYFGPGTRLTVL.

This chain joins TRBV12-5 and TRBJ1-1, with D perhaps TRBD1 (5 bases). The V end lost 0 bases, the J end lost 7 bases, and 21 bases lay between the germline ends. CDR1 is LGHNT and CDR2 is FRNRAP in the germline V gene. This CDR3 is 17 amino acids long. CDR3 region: CASGLVQSPTGGVEAFF. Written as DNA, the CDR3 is TGTGCTAGTGGTTTGGTACAGAGTCCCACGGGAGGGGTTGAAGCTTTCTTT.

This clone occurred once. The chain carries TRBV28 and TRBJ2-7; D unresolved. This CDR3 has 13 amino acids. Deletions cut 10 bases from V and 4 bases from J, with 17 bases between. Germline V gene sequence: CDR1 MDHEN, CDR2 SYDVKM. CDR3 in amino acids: CATRGGENYEQYF. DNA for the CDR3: TGTGCCACTAGAGGTGGGGAAAATTACGAGCAGTACTTC.

CDR3 DNA: TGCAGCGTTGTGTGGACTAGCGACGAGCAGTTCTTC. Translation: CSVVWTSDEQFF. The V gene is TRBV29-1, the J gene TRBJ2-1, with 9 positions matching TRBD2. The J segment lost 10 bases and the V segment lost 4 bases, leaving 5 bases of the junction unmatched. The CDR3 is 12 amino acids. Germline V lookup: CDR1 SQVTM, CDR2 ANQGSEA.

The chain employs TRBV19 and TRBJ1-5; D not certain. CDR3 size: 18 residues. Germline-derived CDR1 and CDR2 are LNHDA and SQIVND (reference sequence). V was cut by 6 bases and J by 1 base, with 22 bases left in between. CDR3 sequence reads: CASSDPITAGISNQPQHF. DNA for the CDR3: TGTGCCAGTAGCGATCCAATCACGGCGGGGATCAGCAATCAGCCCCAGCATTTT.

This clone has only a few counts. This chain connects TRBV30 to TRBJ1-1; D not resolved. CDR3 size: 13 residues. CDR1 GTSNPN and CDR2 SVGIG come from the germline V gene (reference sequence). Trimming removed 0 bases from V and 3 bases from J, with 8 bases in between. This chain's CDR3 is CAWSVLPDTEAFF. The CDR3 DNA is TGTGCCTGGAGTGTACTCCCCGACACTGAAGCTTTCTTT.

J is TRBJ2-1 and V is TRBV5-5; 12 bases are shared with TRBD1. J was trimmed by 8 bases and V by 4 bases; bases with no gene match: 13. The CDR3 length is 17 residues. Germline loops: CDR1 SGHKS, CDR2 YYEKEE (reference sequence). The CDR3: CASSLTGTGGGQYEQFF. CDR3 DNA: TGTGCCAGCAGCCTTACAGGGACAGGGGGCGGACAGTATGAGCAGTTCTTC. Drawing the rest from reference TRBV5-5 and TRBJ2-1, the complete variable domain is DAGVTQSPTHLIKTRGQQVTLRCSPISGHKSVSWYQQVLGQGPQFIFQYYEKEERGRGNFPDRFSARQFPNYSSELNVNALLLGDSALYLCASSLTGTGGGQYEQFFGPGTRLTVL.

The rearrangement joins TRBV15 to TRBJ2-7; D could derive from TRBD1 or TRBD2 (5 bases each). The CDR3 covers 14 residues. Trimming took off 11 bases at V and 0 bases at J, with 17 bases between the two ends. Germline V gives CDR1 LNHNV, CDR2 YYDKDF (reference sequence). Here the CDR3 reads CAASGTESSYEQYF. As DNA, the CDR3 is TGTGCCGCGTCCGGGACGGAGAGCTCCTACGAGCAGTACTTC.

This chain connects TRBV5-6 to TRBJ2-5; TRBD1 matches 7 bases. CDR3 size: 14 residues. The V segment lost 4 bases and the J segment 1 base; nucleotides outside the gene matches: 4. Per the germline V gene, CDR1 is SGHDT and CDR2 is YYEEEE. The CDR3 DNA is TGTGCCAGCAGCGTTGGACAGGTCCAAGAGACCCAGTACTTC. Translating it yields CASSVGQVQETQYF.

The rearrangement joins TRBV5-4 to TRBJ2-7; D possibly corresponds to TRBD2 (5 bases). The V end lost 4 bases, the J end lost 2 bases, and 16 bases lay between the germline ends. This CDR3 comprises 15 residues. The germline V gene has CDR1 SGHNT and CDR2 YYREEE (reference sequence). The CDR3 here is CASSTRGAPPYEQYF. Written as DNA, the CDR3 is TGTGCCAGCAGCACCCGGGGAGCCCCACCCTACGAGCAGTACTTC.

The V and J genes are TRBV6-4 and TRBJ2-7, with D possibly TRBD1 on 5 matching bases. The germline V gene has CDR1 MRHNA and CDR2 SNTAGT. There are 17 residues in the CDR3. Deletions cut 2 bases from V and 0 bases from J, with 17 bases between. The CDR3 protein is CASSDPFCPGLSYEQYF. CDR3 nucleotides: TGTGCCAGCAGTGACCCTTTCTGTCCAGGGCTCTCCTACGAGCAGTACTTC.

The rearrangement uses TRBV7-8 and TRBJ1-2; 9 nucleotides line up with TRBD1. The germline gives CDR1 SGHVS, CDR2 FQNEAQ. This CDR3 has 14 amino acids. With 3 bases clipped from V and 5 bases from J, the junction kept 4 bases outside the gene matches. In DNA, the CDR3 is TGTGCCAGCAGCTTGGGACAGGGAGGATATGGCTACACCTTC. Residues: CASSLGQGGYGYTF.

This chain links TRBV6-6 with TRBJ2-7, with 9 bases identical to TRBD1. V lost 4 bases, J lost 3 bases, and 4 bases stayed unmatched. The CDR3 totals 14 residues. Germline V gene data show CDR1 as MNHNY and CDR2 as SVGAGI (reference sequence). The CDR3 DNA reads TGTGCCAGCAGTTCCCGGGACAGGGTCTACGAGCAGTACTTC. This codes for CASSSRDRVYEQYF.

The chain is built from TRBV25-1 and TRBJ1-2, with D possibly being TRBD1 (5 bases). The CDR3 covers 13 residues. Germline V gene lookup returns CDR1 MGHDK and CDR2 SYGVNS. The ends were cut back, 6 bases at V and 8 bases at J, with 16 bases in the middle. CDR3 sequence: CASSGDSPGGYTF. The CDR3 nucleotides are TGTGCCAGCAGCGGGGACTCGCCCGGAGGCTACACCTTC.

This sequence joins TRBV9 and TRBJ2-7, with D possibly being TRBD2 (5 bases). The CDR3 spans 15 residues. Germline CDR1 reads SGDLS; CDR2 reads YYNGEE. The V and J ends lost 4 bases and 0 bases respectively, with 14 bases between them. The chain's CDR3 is CASSPSAESSYEQYF. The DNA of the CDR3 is TGTGCCAGCAGCCCCTCAGCGGAGAGCTCCTACGAGCAGTACTTC.

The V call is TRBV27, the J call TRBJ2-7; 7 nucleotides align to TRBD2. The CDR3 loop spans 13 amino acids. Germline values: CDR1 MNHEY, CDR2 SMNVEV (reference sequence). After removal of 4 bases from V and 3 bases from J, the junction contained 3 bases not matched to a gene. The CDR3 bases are TGTGCCAGCAGTTACGGGACTAACTACGAGCAGTACTTC. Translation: CASSYGTNYEQYF.

This CDR3 reads CASSVMWGPETGELFF. The CDR3 DNA reads as TGTGCCAGCAGCGTAATGTGGGGTCCGGAAACCGGGGAGCTGTTTTTT. V is TRBV9 and J is TRBJ2-2; D not resolved. The V gene's germline CDR1 is SGDLS and CDR2 YYNGEE. The CDR3 has 16 residues. With 1 base removed from V and 5 bases from J, the gap between germline ends came to 15 bases.

As DNA, the CDR3 is TGTGCCAGCAGCACCCGTGGTCTAGCGGGTCTGTATACGCAGTATTTT. Translated: CASSTRGLAGLYTQYF. The chain combines TRBV13 with TRBJ2-3, with 8 bases aligning to TRBD2. V shed 5 bases and J 7 bases; nucleotides not matched to a gene: 14. Germline V gene data show CDR1 as PRHDT and CDR2 as FYEKMQ (reference sequence). The CDR3 contains 16 residues.

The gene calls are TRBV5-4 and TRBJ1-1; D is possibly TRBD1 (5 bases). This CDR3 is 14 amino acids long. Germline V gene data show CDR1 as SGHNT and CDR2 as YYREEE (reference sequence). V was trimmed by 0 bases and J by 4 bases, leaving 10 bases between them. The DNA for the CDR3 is TGTGCCAGCAGCTTGGACAGGAGTGGCACTGAAGCTTTCTTT. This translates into CASSLDRSGTEAFF.